This TCR beta chain originates from a study of cytomegalovirus exposure and HLA in healthy donors. PCR involved 60 Vbeta and 13 Jbeta primers. Method: immunoSEQ multiplex PCR; TCRdb's copy keeps in-frame clones and lacks some. The data show over 150,000 clones, 65% to 85% seen once. The CDR3 has 15 residues. The germline CDR1 and CDR2 sequences are MNHEY and SMNVEV (reference sequence). The V end was cut by 5 bases, the J end by 3 bases, with 16 bases between. The specimen was PBMCs. The chain has TRBV27 and TRBJ1-1; a possible D gene is TRBD1 (5 bases). This TCR derives from a man between 60 and 75 years old in good health and CMV-seronegative. This CDR3 reads CASSPWDAGDTEAFF. The DNA for the CDR3 is TGTGCCAGCAGTCCCTGGGATGCGGGGGACACTGAAGCTTTCTTT.